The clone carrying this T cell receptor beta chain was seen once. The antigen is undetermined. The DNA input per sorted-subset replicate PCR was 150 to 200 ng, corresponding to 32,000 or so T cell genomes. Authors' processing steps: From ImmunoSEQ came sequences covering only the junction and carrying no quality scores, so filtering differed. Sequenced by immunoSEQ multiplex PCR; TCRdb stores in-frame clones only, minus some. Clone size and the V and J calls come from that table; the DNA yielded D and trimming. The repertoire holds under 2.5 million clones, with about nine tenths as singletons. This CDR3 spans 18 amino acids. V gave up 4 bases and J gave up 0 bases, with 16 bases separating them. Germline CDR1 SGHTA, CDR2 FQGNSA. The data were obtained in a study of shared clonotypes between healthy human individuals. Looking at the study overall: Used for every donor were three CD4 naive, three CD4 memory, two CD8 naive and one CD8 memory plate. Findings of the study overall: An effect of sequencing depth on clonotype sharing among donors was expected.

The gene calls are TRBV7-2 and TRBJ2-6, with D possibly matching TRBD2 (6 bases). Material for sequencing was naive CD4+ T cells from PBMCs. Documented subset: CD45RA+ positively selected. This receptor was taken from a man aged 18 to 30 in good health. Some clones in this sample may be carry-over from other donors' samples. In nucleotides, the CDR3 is TGTGCCAGCAGCTCCCTCGGGAGACAAAGCTCTGGGGCCAACGTCCTGACTTTC. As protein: CASSSLGRQSSGANVLTF.